The source of this TCR beta chain is a study of blood T cell repertoires in COVID-19. Between the trimmed V and J ends, which lost 4 bases and 4 bases, there was a span of 11 bases. This CDR3 contains 13 residues. Germline V gene data show CDR1 as SGHKS and CDR2 as YYEKEE (reference sequence). Produced via immunoSEQ multiplex PCR; TCRdb's table is partial and in-frame only. The sample has 220,000 or so clones; 80% to 90% are singletons. Adults between roughly 18 and 89 years of age took part from 20 to 25 US areas. Sequencing used PBMCs or T cells enriched from blood (not recorded which). The J gene is TRBJ1-1, the V gene TRBV5-5; D may be TRBD1 (5 bases). The sequence was obtained from a woman aged 18-29 years in a cohort exposed to, infected with or recovered from COVID-19 (not recorded which). In DNA, the CDR3 is TGTGCCAGCAGCATAGGCAGGGCCACTGAAGCTTTCTTT. Encoded protein: CASSIGRATEAFF.